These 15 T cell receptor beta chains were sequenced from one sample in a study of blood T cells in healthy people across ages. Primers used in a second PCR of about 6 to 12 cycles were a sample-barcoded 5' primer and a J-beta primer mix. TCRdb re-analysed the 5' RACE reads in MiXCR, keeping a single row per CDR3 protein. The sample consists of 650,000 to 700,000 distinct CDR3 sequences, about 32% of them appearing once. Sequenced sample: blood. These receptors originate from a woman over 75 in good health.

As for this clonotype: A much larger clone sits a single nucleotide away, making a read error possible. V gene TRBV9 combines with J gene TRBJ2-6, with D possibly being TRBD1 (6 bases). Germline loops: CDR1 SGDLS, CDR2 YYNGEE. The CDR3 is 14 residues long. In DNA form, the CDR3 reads TGTGCCAGCAATTTGGGGGCTGGGGCCAACGTCCGGACTTTC. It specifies CASNLGAGANVRTF.

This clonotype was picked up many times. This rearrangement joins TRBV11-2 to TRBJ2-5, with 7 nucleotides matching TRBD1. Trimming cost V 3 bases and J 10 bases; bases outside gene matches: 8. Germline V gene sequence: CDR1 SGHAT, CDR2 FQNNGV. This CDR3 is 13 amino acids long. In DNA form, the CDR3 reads TGTGCCAGCAGCTTTCCTCCGGGACAGCACCAGTACTTC. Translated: CASSFPPGQHQYF.

The CDR3: CAISASGTSPNEQFF. The CDR3 coding sequence is TGTGCCATCAGTGCTAGCGGGACCTCTCCCAATGAGCAGTTCTTC. The chain joins TRBV10-3 to TRBJ2-1; 9 bases match TRBD2. The J segment lost 6 bases and the V segment lost 4 bases, leaving 7 bases of the junction unmatched. The CDR3 is 15 residues long. Germline assignment: CDR1 ENHRY and CDR2 SYGVKD.

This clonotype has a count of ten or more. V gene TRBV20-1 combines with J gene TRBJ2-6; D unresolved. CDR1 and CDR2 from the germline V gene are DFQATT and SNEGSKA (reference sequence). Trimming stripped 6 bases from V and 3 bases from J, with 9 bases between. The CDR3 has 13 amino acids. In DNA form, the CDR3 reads TGCAGTGCCCCCGCCAGTGGGGCCAACGTCCTGACTTTC. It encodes CSAPASGANVLTF.

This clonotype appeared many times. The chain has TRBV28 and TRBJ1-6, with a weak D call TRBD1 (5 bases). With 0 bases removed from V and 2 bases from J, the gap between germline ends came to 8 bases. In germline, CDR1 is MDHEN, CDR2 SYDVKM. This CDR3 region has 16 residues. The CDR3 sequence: CASSLWQGAYNSPLHF. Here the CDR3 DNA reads TGTGCCAGCAGTTTATGGCAGGGAGCCTATAATTCACCCCTCCACTTT.

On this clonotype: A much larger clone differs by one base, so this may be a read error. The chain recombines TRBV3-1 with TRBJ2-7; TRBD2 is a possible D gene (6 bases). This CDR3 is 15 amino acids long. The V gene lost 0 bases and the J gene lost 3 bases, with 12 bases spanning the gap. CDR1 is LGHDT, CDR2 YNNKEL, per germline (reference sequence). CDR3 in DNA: TGTGCCAGCAGCCAAGAAGGAGGGGCGATCTACGAGCAGTACTTC. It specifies CASSQEGGAIYEQYF.

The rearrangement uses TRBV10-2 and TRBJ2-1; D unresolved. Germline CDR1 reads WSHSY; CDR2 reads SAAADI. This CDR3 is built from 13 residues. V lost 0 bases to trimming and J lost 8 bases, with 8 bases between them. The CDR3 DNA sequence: TGCGCCAGCAGTGAGTCCAATGGCGATGAGCAGTTCTTC. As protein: CASSESNGDEQFF.

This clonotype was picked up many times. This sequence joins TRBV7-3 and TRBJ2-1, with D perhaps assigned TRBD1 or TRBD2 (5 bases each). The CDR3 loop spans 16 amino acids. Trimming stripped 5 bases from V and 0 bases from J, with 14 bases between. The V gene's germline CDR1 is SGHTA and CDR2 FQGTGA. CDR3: CASSPGTASSYNEQFF. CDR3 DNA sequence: TGTGCCAGCAGCCCGGGGACGGCAAGCTCCTACAATGAGCAGTTCTTC.

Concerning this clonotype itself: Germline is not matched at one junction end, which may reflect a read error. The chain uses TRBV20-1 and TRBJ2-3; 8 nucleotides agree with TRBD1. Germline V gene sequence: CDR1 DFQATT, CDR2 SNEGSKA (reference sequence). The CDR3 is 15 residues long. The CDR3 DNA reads TGCAGTGCTCCTATAGGGACAGGTGAAACAGATACACAGTATTTT. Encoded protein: CSAPIGTGETDTQYF.

CDR3 residues: CASSFRRGGTEAFF. The CDR3, as DNA: TGTGCCAGCAGTTTCCGACGGGGGGGCACTGAAGCTTTCTTT. J is TRBJ1-1 and V is TRBV6-2 or TRBV6-3, with TRBD1 as a possible D gene (5 bases). This CDR3 comprises 14 residues. CDR1 is MNHEY and CDR2 is SVGEGT in the germline V gene. The V end lost 4 bases, the J end lost 4 bases, and 13 bases lay between the germline ends.

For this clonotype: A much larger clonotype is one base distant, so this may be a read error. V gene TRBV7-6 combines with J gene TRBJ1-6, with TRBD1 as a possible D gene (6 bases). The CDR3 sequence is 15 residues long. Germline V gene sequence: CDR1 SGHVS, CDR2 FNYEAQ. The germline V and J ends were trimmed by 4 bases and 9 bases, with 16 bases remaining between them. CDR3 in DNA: TGTGCCAGCAGCTCGTTGGCAGGGGCCTTTTCACCCCTCCACTTT. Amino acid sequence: CASSSLAGAFSPLHF.

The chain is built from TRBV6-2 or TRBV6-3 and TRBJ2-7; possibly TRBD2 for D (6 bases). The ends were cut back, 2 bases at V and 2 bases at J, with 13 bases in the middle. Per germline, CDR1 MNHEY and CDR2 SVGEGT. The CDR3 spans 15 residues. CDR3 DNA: TGTGCCAGCAGTTACGCGGGACTCAGCCCCTACGAGCAGTACTTC. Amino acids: CASSYAGLSPYEQYF.

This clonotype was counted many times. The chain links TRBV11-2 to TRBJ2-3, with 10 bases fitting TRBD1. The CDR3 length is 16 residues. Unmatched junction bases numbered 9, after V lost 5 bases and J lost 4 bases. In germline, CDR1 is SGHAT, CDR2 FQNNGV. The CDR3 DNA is TGTGCCAGCAGCCCCCGACGACAGGGGGCAGCAGATACGCAGTATTTT. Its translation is CASSPRRQGAADTQYF.

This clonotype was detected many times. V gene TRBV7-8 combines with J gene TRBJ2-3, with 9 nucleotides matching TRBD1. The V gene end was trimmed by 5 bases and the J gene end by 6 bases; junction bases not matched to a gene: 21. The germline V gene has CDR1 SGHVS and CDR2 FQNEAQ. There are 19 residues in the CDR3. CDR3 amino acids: CASSQGIVPTGGRKDTQYF. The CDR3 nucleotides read TGTGCCAGCAGCCAGGGGATCGTTCCGACAGGGGGGAGGAAGGATACGCAGTATTTT.

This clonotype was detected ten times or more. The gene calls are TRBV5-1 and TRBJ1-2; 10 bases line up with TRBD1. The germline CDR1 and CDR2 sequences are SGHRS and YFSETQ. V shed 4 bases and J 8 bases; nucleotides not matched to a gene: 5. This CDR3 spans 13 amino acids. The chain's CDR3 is CASSPGTGVGYTF. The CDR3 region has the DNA TGCGCCAGCAGCCCAGGGACAGGGGTCGGCTACACCTTC. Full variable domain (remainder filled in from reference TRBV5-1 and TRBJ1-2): KAGVTQTPRYLIKTRGQQVTLSCSPISGHRSVSWYQQTPGQGLQFLFEYFSETQRNKGNFPGRFSGRQFSNSRSEMNVSTLELGDSALYLCASSPGTGVGYTFGSGTRLTVV.